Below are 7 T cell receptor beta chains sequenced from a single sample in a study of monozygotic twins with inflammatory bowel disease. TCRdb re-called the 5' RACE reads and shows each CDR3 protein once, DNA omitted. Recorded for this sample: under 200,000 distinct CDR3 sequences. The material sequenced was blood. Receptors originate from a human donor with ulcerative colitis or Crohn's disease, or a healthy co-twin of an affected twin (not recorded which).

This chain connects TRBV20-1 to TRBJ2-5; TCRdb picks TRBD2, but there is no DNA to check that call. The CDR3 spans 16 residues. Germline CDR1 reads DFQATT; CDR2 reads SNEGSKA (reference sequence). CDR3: CSASPLAGGPRETQYF.

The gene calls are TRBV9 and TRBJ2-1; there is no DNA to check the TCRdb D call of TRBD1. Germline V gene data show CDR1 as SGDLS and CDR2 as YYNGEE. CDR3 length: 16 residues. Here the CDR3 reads CASSVEGVGVYNEQFF.

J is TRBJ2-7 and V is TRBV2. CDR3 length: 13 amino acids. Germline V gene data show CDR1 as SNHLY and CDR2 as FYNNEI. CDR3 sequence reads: CASTDRGWYEQYF.

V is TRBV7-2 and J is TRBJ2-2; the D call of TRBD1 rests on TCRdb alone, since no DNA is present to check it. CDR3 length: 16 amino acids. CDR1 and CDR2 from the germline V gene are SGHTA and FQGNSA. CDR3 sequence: CASSLVGTGQTGELFF. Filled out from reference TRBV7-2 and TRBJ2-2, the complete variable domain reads GAGVSQSPSNKVTEKGKDVELRCDPISGHTALYWYRQSLGQGLEFLIYFQGNSAPDKSGLPSDRFSAERTGGSVSTLTIQRTQQEDSAVYLCASSLVGTGQTGELFFGEGSRLTVL.

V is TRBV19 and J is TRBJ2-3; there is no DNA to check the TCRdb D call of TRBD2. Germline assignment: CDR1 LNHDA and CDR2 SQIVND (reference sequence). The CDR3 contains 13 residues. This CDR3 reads CASQAGTADTQYF.

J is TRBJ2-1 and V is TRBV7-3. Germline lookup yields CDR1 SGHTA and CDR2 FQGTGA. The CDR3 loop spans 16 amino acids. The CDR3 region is CASSLNPTIPANEQFF.

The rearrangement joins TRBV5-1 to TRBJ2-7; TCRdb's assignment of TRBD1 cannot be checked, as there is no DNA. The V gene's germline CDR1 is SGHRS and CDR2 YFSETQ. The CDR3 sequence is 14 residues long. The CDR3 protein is CASSPGQDKGEQYF.